One and the same sample provided the 24 T cell receptor beta chains below, sequenced in a study of blood T cell repertoires in COVID-19. Measured with immunoSEQ multiplex PCR; TCRdb has only the in-frame clones, and not every one. The repertoire consists of about 310,000 clones, with 70% to 90% occurring once and the leading ten covering around 8%. What was sequenced was peripheral blood. Every receptor here comes from a woman aged 45-59 years who had recovered from COVID-19.

The J gene is TRBJ2-1, the V gene TRBV9, with TRBD1 matching over 8 bases. The V gene's germline CDR1 is SGDLS and CDR2 YYNGEE. CDR3 length equals 15 residues. The V segment lost 4 bases and the J segment 2 bases; nucleotides outside the gene matches: 5. CDR3 sequence: CASSPGQGTYNEQFF. DNA for the CDR3: TGTGCCAGCAGCCCAGGACAGGGCACCTACAATGAGCAGTTCTTC.

The chain carries TRBV9 and TRBJ2-1, with D possibly matching TRBD1 (6 bases). Germline V lookup: CDR1 SGDLS, CDR2 YYNGEE. The CDR3 has 15 residues. V lost 4 bases and J 7 bases, leaving 18 bases between the germline ends. CDR3 residues: CASSPLQGSANEQFF. The CDR3 region has the DNA TGTGCCAGCAGCCCCCTCCAGGGGTCTGCGAATGAGCAGTTCTTC.

J is TRBJ2-3 and V is TRBV6-4, with 10 bases aligning to TRBD2. The J segment lost 3 bases and the V segment lost 3 bases, leaving 0 bases of the junction unmatched. CDR1 and CDR2 (germline): MRHNA, SNTAGT. The length of the CDR3 is 14 residues. The CDR3 DNA reads as TGTGCCAGCAGTGAACTAGCGGGGACAGATACGCAGTATTTT. Protein: CASSELAGTDTQYF.

The genes are TRBV7-2 and TRBJ1-2; perhaps TRBD1 as D (5 bases). The V gene's germline CDR1 is SGHTA and CDR2 FQGNSA. The V gene lost 5 bases and the J gene lost 0 bases, with 13 bases spanning the gap. The CDR3 sequence is 15 residues long. The CDR3 reads CASSKQVQANYGYTF. CDR3 DNA: TGTGCCAGCAGCAAACAGGTTCAAGCTAACTATGGCTACACCTTC.

This sequence joins TRBV28 and TRBJ2-7, with D tentatively TRBD1 (5 bases). Germline V gives CDR1 MDHEN, CDR2 SYDVKM. CDR3 length: 11 residues. The ends were cut back, 7 bases at V and 6 bases at J, with 10 bases in the middle. Here the CDR3 DNA reads TGTGCCAGCACAGGGCGCACCGAGCAGTACTTC. Amino acid sequence: CASTGRTEQYF.

This clone was detected once. The genes are TRBV5-5 and TRBJ2-7; D not certain. Germline V gives CDR1 SGHKS, CDR2 YYEKEE (reference sequence). This CDR3 contains 13 residues. V dropped 4 bases and J dropped 4 bases, with 12 bases sitting between them. The CDR3 loop is CASSPVRSYEQYF. CDR3 DNA: TGTGCCAGCAGCCCCGTCAGAAGTTACGAGCAGTACTTC.

The chain is built from TRBV30 and TRBJ2-3; perhaps TRBD2 as D (7 bases). V dropped 4 bases and J dropped 4 bases, with 15 bases sitting between them. The CDR3 spans 14 residues. Germline V gene data show CDR1 as GTSNPN and CDR2 as SVGIG (reference sequence). The chain's CDR3 is CAWNSGGASDTQYF. CDR3 DNA sequence: TGTGCCTGGAATTCGGGGGGCGCATCAGATACGCAGTATTTT.

The chain recombines TRBV19 with TRBJ2-7, with 9 positions matching TRBD1. This CDR3 is 15 amino acids long. Germline V gene lookup returns CDR1 LNHDA and CDR2 SQIVND (reference sequence). The trim removed 8 bases at V and 4 bases at J, leaving 12 bases unmatched. CDR3 amino acids: CASGTQGDRVYEQYF. CDR3 DNA sequence: TGTGCCAGTGGAACGCAGGGGGACAGGGTTTACGAGCAGTACTTC.

The chain uses TRBV10-1 and TRBJ2-1; no definite D call. Germline values: CDR1 WNHNN, CDR2 SYGVQD (reference sequence). This CDR3 spans 12 amino acids. V was pared by 2 bases and J by 6 bases, with 5 bases between. In DNA, the CDR3 is TGCGCCAGCAGTGAGAACAGCAATGAGCAGTTCTTC. Protein product: CASSENSNEQFF.

This chain connects TRBV7-2 to TRBJ2-7; a possible D gene is TRBD1 (5 bases). The CDR3 is 14 amino acids. Germline-derived CDR1 and CDR2 are SGHTA and FQGNSA. Between the trimmed V and J ends, which lost 5 bases and 2 bases, there was a span of 13 bases. The CDR3 protein is CASSARAPPYEQYF. Here the CDR3 DNA reads TGTGCCAGCAGCGCCAGGGCCCCTCCCTACGAGCAGTACTTC. The full variable domain, rest sourced from reference TRBV7-2 and TRBJ2-7, is GAGVSQSPSNKVTEKGKDVELRCDPISGHTALYWYRQSLGQGLEFLIYFQGNSAPDKSGLPSDRFSAERTGGSVSTLTIQRTQQEDSAVYLCASSARAPPYEQYFGPGTRLTVT.

This chain uses TRBV12-3 or TRBV12-4 with TRBJ1-1; D uncertain. The CDR3 is 11 residues long. V lost 3 bases to trimming and J lost 7 bases, with 6 bases between them. The chain's CDR3 is CASSFHSEAFF. CDR3 bases: TGTGCCAGCAGTTTTCACAGTGAAGCTTTCTTT.

The chain links TRBV6-2 or TRBV6-3 to TRBJ2-1, with 13 bases fitting TRBD2. Germline CDR1 is MNHEY and CDR2 is SVGEGT. The length of the CDR3 is 16 residues. The junction had 5 bases not matched to a gene; V was cut back by 1 base and J by 8 bases. CDR3 sequence (DNA): TGTGCCAGCAGTTACTGGAGGACTAGCGGGAGTTATGAGCAGTTCTTC. It translates to CASSYWRTSGSYEQFF.

The CDR3 is CASRDTGAYGYTF. In DNA, the CDR3 is TGTGCCAGCAGAGACACAGGGGCCTATGGCTACACCTTC. The chain has TRBV6-5 and TRBJ1-2; 7 positions match TRBD1. CDR3 length: 13 residues. V lost 6 bases to trimming and J lost 4 bases; unmatched junction nucleotides: 5. Germline assignment: CDR1 MNHEY and CDR2 SVGAGI.

The chain joins TRBV5-1 to TRBJ2-3; TRBD2 agrees at 8 bases. The CDR3 is 15 residues long. J gave up 4 bases and V 1 base, and 5 bases lay outside the gene matches. Germline lookup yields CDR1 SGHRS and CDR2 YFSETQ. The CDR3 nucleotides are TGCGCCAGCAGCTTGTCGGGGGGGCCGGCAGATACGCAGTATTTT. This translates into CASSLSGGPADTQYF.

This chain joins TRBV5-1 and TRBJ1-6, with D possibly being TRBD1 (6 bases). With 0 bases removed from V and 5 bases from J, the gap between germline ends came to 12 bases. Germline loops: CDR1 SGHRS, CDR2 YFSETQ. CDR3 size: 16 residues. CDR3 sequence reads: CASSLGQGWDNSPLHF. For the CDR3, the DNA is TGCGCCAGCAGCTTGGGTCAGGGGTGGGATAATTCACCCCTCCACTTT. Full variable domain (outside the CDR3, taken from reference TRBV5-1 and TRBJ1-6): KAGVTQTPRYLIKTRGQQVTLSCSPISGHRSVSWYQQTPGQGLQFLFEYFSETQRNKGNFPGRFSGRQFSNSRSEMNVSTLELGDSALYLCASSLGQGWDNSPLHFGNGTRLTVT.

The rearrangement joins TRBV4-1 to TRBJ1-5, with TRBD1 matching over 10 bases. The CDR3 loop spans 15 amino acids. Trimming cost V 1 base and J 6 bases; bases outside gene matches: 3. Germline CDR1 and CDR2: MGHRA and YSYEKL. CDR3: CASSQVGTGVQPQHF. For the CDR3, the DNA is TGCGCCAGCAGCCAAGTGGGGACAGGGGTTCAGCCCCAGCATTTT.

This chain links TRBV28 with TRBJ1-2; D gene ambiguous. Between the trimmed V and J ends, which lost 8 bases and 5 bases, there was a span of 9 bases. The CDR3 length is 11 residues. In germline, CDR1 is MDHEN, CDR2 SYDVKM. The CDR3 bases are TGTGCCAGCCACAGCAAGTATGGCTACACCTTC. This translates into CASHSKYGYTF.

The rearrangement joins TRBV6-6 to TRBJ2-7; no definite D call. The CDR3 runs to 15 residues. Trimming left V 0 bases short and J 2 bases short, with 11 bases between. CDR1 and CDR2 from the germline V gene are MNHNY and SVGAGI (reference sequence). CDR3: CASSYSGSSTYEQYF. The CDR3 nucleotides are TGTGCCAGCAGTTACTCTGGCAGTTCAACCTACGAGCAGTACTTC.

The chain joins TRBV19 to TRBJ1-3; D remains unclear. Germline loops: CDR1 LNHDA, CDR2 SQIVND (reference sequence). The CDR3 has 17 residues. V shed 1 base and J shed 4 bases, with 17 bases lying between them. CDR3 nucleotide sequence: TGTGCCAGTAGTATAGTCGCGGAAACGGTGTTCGGAAACACCATATATTTT. It encodes CASSIVAETVFGNTIYF.

The chain carries TRBV4-3 and TRBJ1-4; 8 nucleotides match TRBD1. Germline trimming cut 1 base from V and 5 bases from J; bases unmatched to any gene: 3. CDR1 and CDR2 from the germline V gene are LGHNA and YSLEER. The CDR3 is made up of 15 amino acids. CDR3 nucleotides: TGCGCCAGCAGCCAAGGGACAGGGCCGAATGAAAAACTGTTTTTT. It encodes CASSQGTGPNEKLFF.

V gene TRBV11-2 combines with J gene TRBJ2-6, with D perhaps matching TRBD2 (6 bases). Germline-derived CDR1 and CDR2 are SGHAT and FQNNGV. The ends were cut back, 1 base at V and 2 bases at J, with 6 bases in the middle. This CDR3 is 15 amino acids long. CDR3: CASSLAGAGANVLTF. CDR3 nucleotide sequence: TGTGCCAGCAGCTTAGCGGGGGCTGGGGCCAACGTCCTGACTTTC.

This clone appeared a single time. This chain links TRBV2 with TRBJ2-7; D not resolved. CDR3 length: 12 amino acids. Germline-derived CDR1 and CDR2 are SNHLY and FYNNEI. V shed 4 bases and J shed 3 bases, with 7 bases lying between them. As DNA, the CDR3 is TGTGCCAGCAGTGTGGAGAGCTACGAGCAGTACTTC. Translating it yields CASSVESYEQYF.

The J gene is TRBJ1-5, the V gene TRBV5-1, with D unresolved. V dropped 1 base and J dropped 4 bases, with 12 bases sitting between them. Germline V lookup: CDR1 SGHRS, CDR2 YFSETQ. The CDR3 spans 15 residues. The CDR3 loop is CASSLSGAENQPQHF. Here the CDR3 DNA reads TGCGCCAGCAGCTTGAGCGGAGCCGAAAATCAGCCCCAGCATTTT.

The rearrangement links TRBV5-8 to TRBJ1-5; no reliable D call. The germline V gene has CDR1 SGHTS and CDR2 YDEGEE. Trimming shortened V by 0 bases and J by 5 bases, and 6 bases separated the two germline ends. CDR3 length: 13 residues. CDR3 in amino acids: CASSLGQDQPQHF. The CDR3 nucleotides read TGTGCCAGCAGCTTGGGTCAGGATCAGCCCCAGCATTTT.